This T cell receptor beta chain was obtained from a study of cytomegalovirus exposure and HLA in healthy donors (dated by TCRdb to about 2017). In terms of the full investigation: According to a later analysis, the roughly 130 validation repertoires were produced on the same platform as the 600 to 850 repertoires of the first cohort. The study aimed to test whether signatures of past pathogen exposure could be identified by cataloging public T cell receptors. A separate validation cohort of roughly 120 different subjects was used in addition to the roughly 620-subject first cohort. The study combined high-throughput TCR immunosequencing, statistical association of individual TCRs with disease status, and machine learning to predict cytomegalovirus infection status. Broader findings and caveats from the paper: Most TCR sequences were observed very rarely across donors, whereas some public TCRs were present in many individuals. In vitro tests confirmed that a few of the cytomegalovirus-associated TCR beta chains recognize cytomegalovirus antigens. Cytomegalovirus status was reported to be diagnosed by the classifier with high specificity and sensitivity in both the original and validation cohorts. The study listed 164 TCR beta chains as associated with cytomegalovirus. A later analysis had no HLA typing for the validation cohort, so co-occurrence there was scored across all 110 or so repertoires. In a later analysis, TCRs clustered in the first cohort were found to also tend to co-occur in the 100 to 150 validation repertoires, with 90% to 95% of cluster scores above 0. It was suggested by the authors that the approach could potentially be generalized to other disease states and immunological phenotypes.

Inclusive of the bounding cysteine and phenylalanine, the CDR3 is 14 residues long. Solely the CDR3 DNA is kept, with 42 bases framed from the first base. V sheds 3 bases and J sheds 7 bases, leaving 16 bases between their ends. The germline V gene (reference sequence) gives CDR1 as LNHDA and CDR2 as SQIVND. This clone was counted between two and nine times. Its antigen is still unknown. No much larger clone exists at a distance of one base, and base qualities are not known. Library method: the immunoSEQ multiplex PCR assay. Per the original workflow: A statistical classification framework was built for diagnosing cytomegalovirus status from the catalog of TCR beta chain sequences. The source is immuneACCESS, and TCRdb retained only in-frame sequences with V and J called. Part of the clones is not carried over; for the studies checked, unresolved V genes explain less than half of this, and the remainder is unexplained. D and trimming come from the DNA, and the V and J calls and clone size come from that table. For this sample there are 260,000 or so clones; less than 95% appear just once. Approximately 3% of the sample is in the top ten clones.

The donors belonged to the validation cohort of approximately 130 subjects, which was separate from the 666-subject first cohort. The sequence joins TRBV19 to TRBJ2-7; there is no confident call for the D gene. The clonotype comes from a young woman in good health and CMV-seronegative. The sample taken for sequencing was PBMCs. For the CDR3, the sequence is CASSIRQALSEQYF. The bases read TGTGCCAGTAGTATCCGTCAGGCCCTGAGTGAGCAGTACTTC.